The entry below gives a single TCR beta chain sequence along with its context. As yet, its antigen is unknown. This entry belongs to a study of lymphopenia after photon versus proton radiotherapy. Study-wide points: Oligoclonal CD8+ Temra expansion after nadir drove photon patients' diversity drop.

Sequencing was performed with immunoSEQ multiplex PCR; in TCRdb, only in-frame clones are kept and a portion is missing. Altogether about 160,000 clones are present, around 85% being singletons, with the ten largest covering about 4.3%. The sequences come from peripheral blood, collected from a patient treated with photon-based radiotherapy. The origin of this receptor is a man in his fifties or sixties with gastric cancer.

The CDR3 protein is CASTRGNSNQPQHF. The CDR3 DNA sequence: TGTGCCAGCACGAGGGGGAATAGCAATCAGCCCCAGCATTTT. The chain is built from TRBV2 and TRBJ1-5; the D gene is possibly TRBD1 (6 bases). This CDR3 comprises 14 residues. The V and J ends lost 7 bases and 0 bases respectively, with 10 bases between them. The V gene's germline CDR1 is SNHLY and CDR2 FYNNEI.